A single sample is the source of the 17 T cell receptor beta chains below, sequenced in a study of T cells in Graves' hyperthyroidism and ophthalmopathy. RNA transcripts gave rise to amplified TCR beta CDR3 regions. Initially, a first-round RT-PCR of the TCR CDR3 employed the HTBI primer set. TCRdb itself ran the multiplex PCR reads through MiXCR, one entry per CDR3 protein. The data show hundreds of thousands of distinct CDR3 sequences, about 14% seen once. Input material: blood. These receptors came from a woman in her late teens or twenties with Graves' hyperthyroidism.

At least ten counts were recorded for this clonotype. The rearrangement joins TRBV20-1 to TRBJ1-1; weak D call: TRBD1 (6 bases). CDR1 is DFQATT, CDR2 SNEGSKA, per germline (reference sequence). This CDR3 spans 14 amino acids. Trimming cost V 5 bases and J 8 bases, with 21 bases left between them. The chain's CDR3 is CSAQRGSEGTEAFF. In DNA form, the CDR3 reads TGCAGTGCTCAACGGGGGTCCGAGGGGACAGAAGCTTTCTTT.

This clonotype was counted many times. CDR3 sequence reads: CASSPYGPPVSLHF. The DNA for the CDR3 is TGTGCCAGCTCACCGTACGGGCCTCCGGTCTCCCTCCACTTT. The rearrangement links TRBV18 to TRBJ1-6; D is unclear. The CDR3 is made up of 14 amino acids. Germline CDR1 reads KGHSH; CDR2 reads LQKENI. V dropped 3 bases and J dropped 14 bases, with 17 bases sitting between them.

This clonotype was recorded many times. The chain links TRBV28 to TRBJ2-7; the match to TRBD1 covers 10 bases. Germline CDR1 and CDR2: MDHEN and SYDVKM. V lost 6 bases to trimming and J lost 5 bases; unmatched junction nucleotides: 7. The CDR3 is 14 amino acids. The CDR3 DNA reads as TGTGCCAGCAGCCACTCGGGGACAGGGGACGAGCAGTACTTC. Its translation: CASSHSGTGDEQYF.

This clonotype was detected many times. The chain couples TRBV2 to TRBJ2-3; 9 bases match TRBD2. This CDR3 comprises 14 residues. The V gene's germline CDR1 is SNHLY and CDR2 FYNNEI. V trimming: 10 bases; J trimming: 2 bases; junction bases outside the gene matches: 7. CDR3 residues: CATASSGITDTQYF. The DNA of the CDR3 is TGTGCCACCGCTTCTAGCGGGATCACAGATACGCAGTATTTT.

In this sample, this clonotype turned up many times. The chain joins TRBV28 to TRBJ2-1; 9 bases are shared with TRBD2. Germline CDR1 reads MDHEN; CDR2 reads SYDVKM. V was clipped by 5 bases and J by 5 bases; unmatched bases: 7. The CDR3 length is 15 residues. CDR3 DNA sequence: TGTGCCAGCAGTGATAGCGGGAGAAATAACAATGAGCAGTTCTTC. Translation: CASSDSGRNNNEQFF.

This clonotype was counted many times. The J gene is TRBJ2-1, the V gene TRBV30; unclear D gene. V was clipped by 0 bases and J by 4 bases, with 7 bases between them. There are 13 residues in the CDR3. Germline lookup yields CDR1 GTSNPN and CDR2 SVGIG (reference sequence). In nucleotides, the CDR3 is TGTGCCTGGAGTGTACTCCCTTACAATGAGCAGTTCTTC. This codes for CAWSVLPYNEQFF.

This clonotype was seen a few times. The chain uses TRBV7-9 and TRBJ2-3; 7 positions agree with TRBD2. There are 16 residues in the CDR3. Germline loops: CDR1 SEHNR, CDR2 FQNEAQ (reference sequence). J gave up 2 bases and V 5 bases, and 10 bases lay outside the gene matches. CDR3 sequence: CASSVGLAEFTDTQYF. The CDR3 DNA reads as TGTGCCAGCAGCGTGGGTCTAGCGGAGTTCACAGATACGCAGTATTTT.

This clonotype was detected only a few times. The J gene is TRBJ2-3, the V gene TRBV6-4; TRBD2 aligns across 12 bases. The CDR3 totals 15 residues. With 4 bases clipped from V and 2 bases from J, the junction kept 1 base outside the gene matches. CDR1 and CDR2 (germline): MRHNA, SNTAGT. CDR3 loop: CASSGTSGTTDTQYF. CDR3 nucleotide sequence: TGTGCCAGCAGTGGGACTAGCGGGACCACAGATACGCAGTATTTT.

The table lists this clonotype with many counts. The gene calls are TRBV11-2 and TRBJ2-5; D uncertain. The CDR3 extends over 14 amino acids. Trimming took off 2 bases at V and 7 bases at J, with 14 bases between the two ends. Germline assignment: CDR1 SGHAT and CDR2 FQNNGV. The CDR3 DNA reads as TGTGCCAGCAGCTTAACCCCGGCCTTCGGGACCCAGTACTTC. Encoded protein: CASSLTPAFGTQYF.

This sequence joins TRBV6-2 or TRBV6-3 and TRBJ2-5; D is unresolved. In germline, CDR1 is MNHEY, CDR2 SVGEGT. V gave up 0 bases and J gave up 2 bases, with 10 bases separating them. The CDR3 loop spans 15 amino acids. In DNA, the CDR3 is TGTGCCAGCAGTTACTCGTCGGCAAGTCAAGAGACCCAGTACTTC. It translates to CASSYSSASQETQYF.

This clonotype has just a few counts. V is TRBV6-1 and J is TRBJ2-5, with 8 nucleotides matching TRBD1. V lost 10 bases to trimming and J lost 2 bases; unmatched junction nucleotides: 6. Looked up from germline, CDR1 is MNHNS and CDR2 is SASEGT. The CDR3 loop spans 13 amino acids. In DNA form, the CDR3 reads TGTGCCATTCGGACAGGGCCACAAGAGACCCAGTACTTC. Protein: CAIRTGPQETQYF.

Many counts were recorded for this clonotype. The rearrangement uses TRBV6-2 or TRBV6-3 and TRBJ2-1; 7 bases line up with TRBD2. Germline CDR1 and CDR2: MNHEY and SVGEGT. The junction had 9 bases not matched to a gene; V was cut back by 6 bases and J by 7 bases. The CDR3 contains 14 residues. This chain's CDR3 is CASRYLAAFNEQFF. CDR3 in DNA: TGTGCCAGCAGATATCTAGCGGCCTTTAATGAGCAGTTCTTC.

This clonotype was counted at least ten times. The chain employs TRBV28 and TRBJ2-7; TRBD2 is a possible D gene (6 bases). CDR3 size: 13 residues. Germline V gene sequence: CDR1 MDHEN, CDR2 SYDVKM. V was cut by 4 bases and J by 4 bases, with 11 bases left in between. The CDR3 DNA sequence: TGTGCCAGCAGTTCCCCCGGGGGTTACGAGCAGTACTTC. Translated: CASSSPGGYEQYF.

About this clonotype itself: Mismatch with germline at one junction end may stem from a read error. The V gene is TRBV27, the J gene TRBJ2-5; D not certain. The CDR3 contains 17 residues. In germline, CDR1 is MNHEY, CDR2 SMNVEV (reference sequence). Here the CDR3 DNA reads TGTGCCAGCAGGCAACCCAGCTTATTTTTAGAACAAGAGACCCAGTGCTTC. This sequence encodes CASRQPSLFLEQETQCF.

As DNA, the CDR3 is TGTGCCAGCAGTTTATCCCCGTGGGGGCAGCAAGAGACCCAGTACTTC. This gives the protein CASSLSPWGQQETQYF. The rearrangement uses TRBV9 and TRBJ2-5; a weak D match, TRBD1 (6 bases). The CDR3 is made up of 16 amino acids. Germline V gene lookup returns CDR1 SGDLS and CDR2 YYNGEE. The V end was cut by 5 bases, the J end by 2 bases, with 19 bases between.

This chain uses TRBV27 with TRBJ1-2; 7 bases map to TRBD1. Germline CDR1 and CDR2: MNHEY and SMNVEV (reference sequence). J was trimmed by 4 bases and V by 5 bases; bases with no gene match: 4. The CDR3 is made up of 13 amino acids. CDR3 nucleotides: TGTGCCAGCAGTACTGGGACAGCCTATGGCTACACCTTC. Amino acid sequence: CASSTGTAYGYTF.

This clonotype was picked up a small number of times. The chain carries TRBV6-1 and TRBJ1-2, with D hard to call. Germline lookup yields CDR1 MNHNS and CDR2 SASEGT. The CDR3 is 13 residues long. The germline V and J ends were trimmed by 4 bases and 5 bases, with 11 bases remaining between them. The DNA of the CDR3 is TGTGCCAGCAGTGCAAGTGGGGATTATGGCTACACCTTC. Translating gives CASSASGDYGYTF.